The clone carrying this T cell receptor beta chain was seen more than once but under ten times. Its cognate antigen is unknown. Sequenced by immunoSEQ multiplex PCR; TCRdb stores in-frame clones only, minus some. The sample holds approximately 43,000 clones, about 81% seen once. This sample stems from a study of STAT3 mutations in large granular lymphocyte leukemia. The overall study: Among longitudinally sequenced T-LGLL patients, roughly half had canonical activating STAT3 mutations detected. More than half of T-LGLL patients received immunosuppressive therapy.

Notes on the study in general: At least one immunodominant TCR beta clonotype appeared in every T-cell large granular lymphocyte leukemia patient. Samples missed the first appearance of the clone.

The CDR3 runs to 15 residues. CDR1 is SEHNR and CDR2 is FQNEAQ in the germline V gene (reference sequence). V was clipped by 4 bases and J by 1 base; unmatched bases: 5. This rearrangement joins TRBV7-9 to TRBJ1-1, with 8 bases lining up with TRBD1. The sample taken for sequencing was PBMCs. The sequence derives from a human donor with T large granular lymphocyte leukemia. Some clones in this sample may be carry-over from other donors' samples. CDR3 protein: CASSSGQGRNTEAFF. CDR3 in DNA: TGTGCCAGCAGCTCTGGACAGGGACGGAACACTGAAGCTTTCTTT.